This T cell receptor (beta chain) appears in the sequencing data of a study of OX40 agonist ivuxolimab in advanced cancers. The CDR3 sequence is 14 residues long. The germline gives CDR1 SGDLS, CDR2 YYNGEE. V was shortened by 3 bases and J by 4 bases, with 13 bases between the two germline ends. TCRdb keeps only in-frame clones here, not all; method: immunoSEQ multiplex PCR. The sample lists 100,000 or so clones, approximately 90% occurring once. This TCR was recovered from an adult with an advanced solid tumor such as melanoma, head and neck, liver or kidney cancer. Sample: CD4+ or CD8+ T cells sorted from blood, taken in a trial of the OX40 agonist ivuxolimab. V usage is TRBV9 and J usage is TRBJ1-1; D may be TRBD1 (6 bases). The CDR3 protein is CASSATGIGTEAFF. The CDR3 DNA is TGTGCCAGCAGCGCTACAGGGATCGGCACTGAAGCTTTCTTT. Drawing the rest from reference TRBV9 and TRBJ1-1, the complete variable domain is DSGVTQTPKHLITATGQRVTLRCSPRSGDLSVYWYQQSLDQGLQFLIQYYNGEERAKGNILERFSAQQFPDLHSELNLSSLELGDSALYFCASSATGIGTEAFFGQGTRLTVV.